Listed here are 31 T cell receptor beta chains from one sample, sequenced in a study of cytomegalovirus exposure and HLA in healthy donors. The PCR made use of 60 Vbeta and 13 Jbeta primers. Libraries were prepared by immunoSEQ multiplex PCR; TCRdb keeps only in-frame clonotypes and omits some of them. Of 100,000 to 150,000 clones listed, around 80% are singletons. The sequenced sample consisted of PBMCs. The receptors shown here come from a man aged 30 to 39 in good health and CMV-seronegative.

The gene calls are TRBV13 and TRBJ2-1, with D hard to call. This CDR3 contains 15 residues. V lost 3 bases and J lost 0, with 9 bases in between. The V gene's germline CDR1 is PRHDT and CDR2 FYEKMQ (reference sequence). CDR3 protein: CASSFRVSSYNEQFF. CDR3 DNA: TGTGCCAGCAGCTTTCGGGTTAGCTCCTACAATGAGCAGTTCTTC.

V is TRBV27 and J is TRBJ2-1; 7 bases align to TRBD2. J was trimmed by 5 bases and V by 5 bases; bases with no gene match: 6. The CDR3 is made up of 14 amino acids. Germline lookup yields CDR1 MNHEY and CDR2 SMNVEV (reference sequence). CDR3 sequence reads: CASSGRGSDNEQFF. In DNA form, the CDR3 reads TGTGCCAGCAGTGGGAGGGGAAGCGACAATGAGCAGTTCTTC.

This clone was detected only a few times. This chain links TRBV27 with TRBJ2-3, with D perhaps matching TRBD2 (5 bases). The length of the CDR3 is 13 residues. Germline V gene lookup returns CDR1 MNHEY and CDR2 SMNVEV (reference sequence). Trimming removed 8 bases from V and 0 bases from J, with 9 bases in between. CDR3 in DNA: TGTGCCAGCGCGGAGCGGAGCACAGATACGCAGTATTTT. This gives the protein CASAERSTDTQYF.

V is TRBV2 and J is TRBJ2-3; the D gene is possibly TRBD2 (5 bases). The CDR3 contains 14 residues. Trimming took off 5 bases at V and 6 bases at J, with 15 bases between the two ends. Germline CDR1 is SNHLY and CDR2 is FYNNEI. CDR3 DNA: TGTGCCAGCAGTTCACGGACTTCCTTGGATACGCAGTATTTT. Protein sequence: CASSSRTSLDTQYF.

V gene TRBV19 combines with J gene TRBJ1-5; D is perhaps TRBD1 (6 bases). There are 15 residues in the CDR3. V shed 2 bases and J shed 1 base, with 9 bases lying between them. Germline CDR1 is LNHDA and CDR2 is SQIVND (reference sequence). The CDR3 sequence is CASSIWTASNQPQHF. DNA of the CDR3: TGTGCCAGTAGTATATGGACAGCGAGCAATCAGCCCCAGCATTTT.

The rearrangement links TRBV4-1 to TRBJ2-4; TRBD1 matches at 8 bases. This CDR3 contains 15 residues. The germline gives CDR1 MGHRA, CDR2 YSYEKL. J lost 7 bases, V lost 3 bases, and 8 bases had no gene match. This chain's CDR3 is CASSQEQGVMNIQYF. The CDR3 coding sequence is TGCGCCAGCAGCCAGGAACAGGGGGTTATGAACATTCAGTACTTC.

This sequence joins TRBV15 and TRBJ1-5; TRBD1 matches 7 bases. V lost 5 bases and J lost 3; bases outside the gene matches: 7. Per the germline V gene, CDR1 is LNHNV and CDR2 is YYDKDF (reference sequence). The CDR3 runs 15 residues. The CDR3 loop reads CATSAMTGINQPQHF. Written as DNA, the CDR3 is TGTGCCACCAGCGCAATGACAGGGATCAATCAGCCCCAGCATTTT.

V and J are TRBV6-5 and TRBJ2-7; tentatively, D is TRBD1 (5 bases). Deletions cut 6 bases from V and 3 bases from J, with 15 bases between. CDR3 size: 14 residues. The V gene's germline CDR1 is MNHEY and CDR2 SVGAGI. The CDR3 region has the DNA TGTGCCAGCAGCCGACAGCGACTGGACTACGAGCAGTACTTC. This gives the protein CASSRQRLDYEQYF.

The rearrangement links TRBV6-1 to TRBJ2-7; TRBD2 matches at 13 bases. J was trimmed by 4 bases and V by 3 bases; bases with no gene match: 6. Germline CDR1 MNHNS, CDR2 SASEGT. CDR3 length: 16 residues. CDR3 DNA: TGTGCCAGCAGTGATTTTACTAGCGGGGGGGTTTACGAGCAGTACTTC. It yields the protein CASSDFTSGGVYEQYF.

This clone has only a few counts. The chain couples TRBV7-2 to TRBJ2-7, with TRBD2 identical over 10 bases. V trimming: 2 bases; J trimming: 9 bases; junction bases outside the gene matches: 10. Looked up from germline, CDR1 is SGHTA and CDR2 is FQGNSA. The CDR3 loop spans 15 amino acids. This chain's CDR3 is CASSLNPSGSRVQYF. The CDR3 DNA follows: TGTGCCAGCAGCTTAAATCCTAGCGGGAGTAGGGTGCAGTACTTC.

This chain connects TRBV29-1 to TRBJ1-1, with 8 bases identical to TRBD1. The V segment lost 4 bases and the J segment 4 bases; nucleotides outside the gene matches: 8. This CDR3 contains 14 residues. Germline V lookup: CDR1 SQVTM, CDR2 ANQGSEA. Written as DNA, the CDR3 is TGCAGCGTTGCCGGGCGGACAGGGTCCACTGAAGCTTTCTTT. It translates to CSVAGRTGSTEAFF.

The chain links TRBV4-3 to TRBJ2-7, with 9 bases matching TRBD1. Per germline, CDR1 LGHNA and CDR2 YSLEER. The CDR3 length is 15 residues. V dropped 0 bases and J dropped 4; count of bases not matched to a gene: 4. The CDR3, as DNA: TGCGCCAGCAGCCAAGATACACAGGGGGCTTACGAGCAGTACTTC. Translation: CASSQDTQGAYEQYF.

The chain combines TRBV5-4 with TRBJ2-3; a possible D gene is TRBD2 (7 bases). Germline V CDR1 and CDR2: SGHNT, YYREEE (reference sequence). The CDR3 runs to 13 residues. The chain's CDR3 is CAGGGANTDTQYF. DNA of the CDR3: TGTGCGGGTGGGGGGGCCAACACAGATACGCAGTATTTT.

The rearrangement joins TRBV5-1 to TRBJ2-7, with 9 nucleotides matching TRBD1. The CDR3 runs to 14 residues. J gave up 2 bases and V 6 bases, and 6 bases lay outside the gene matches. CDR1 SGHRS and CDR2 YFSETQ come from the germline V gene. The CDR3 protein is CASNPGQGPYEQYF. The CDR3 DNA follows: TGCGCCAGCAACCCGGGACAGGGTCCCTACGAGCAGTACTTC.

The chain couples TRBV27 to TRBJ2-7, with 8 bases lining up with TRBD2. The CDR3 loop spans 16 amino acids. V shed 8 bases and J 4 bases; nucleotides not matched to a gene: 16. Germline-derived CDR1 and CDR2 are MNHEY and SMNVEV (reference sequence). The CDR3 is CASRDRGGLLPYEQYF. CDR3 nucleotide sequence: TGTGCCAGCCGAGACCGGGGGGGCCTCCTCCCTTACGAGCAGTACTTC.

CDR3 in amino acids: CASSIPGMVNEKLFF. DNA of the CDR3: TGTGCCAGCAGCATACCGGGGATGGTTAATGAAAAACTGTTTTTT. This sequence joins TRBV7-9 and TRBJ1-4; D gene unclear. The CDR3 sequence is 15 residues long. Germline assignment: CDR1 SEHNR and CDR2 FQNEAQ (reference sequence). Trimming took 5 bases from V and 4 from J, leaving 14 bases between them.

J is TRBJ2-7 and V is TRBV5-4; 13 positions agree with TRBD2. CDR3 length equals 15 residues. The V gene's germline CDR1 is SGHNT and CDR2 YYREEE (reference sequence). J lost 4 bases, V lost 4 bases, and 5 bases had no gene match. The CDR3: CASSGGTSGAYEQYF. CDR3 DNA: TGTGCCAGCAGCGGTGGGACTAGCGGGGCGTACGAGCAGTACTTC. Together with reference TRBV5-4 and TRBJ2-7, the CDR3 gives the full variable domain: ETGVTQSPTHLIKTRGQQVTLRCSSQSGHNTVSWYQQALGQGPQFIFQYYREEENGRGNFPPRFSGLQFPNYSSELNVNALELDDSALYLCASSGGTSGAYEQYFGPGTRLTVT.

The chain uses TRBV7-9 and TRBJ1-5; D is unclear. Per germline, CDR1 SEHNR and CDR2 FQNEAQ (reference sequence). This CDR3 contains 12 residues. V shed 3 bases and J shed 3 bases, with 3 bases lying between them. CDR3 amino acids: CASSFHNQPQHF. In nucleotides, the CDR3 is TGTGCCAGCAGCTTCCACAATCAGCCCCAGCATTTT.

V is TRBV28 and J is TRBJ2-6; 10 bases match TRBD1. The V gene end was trimmed by 6 bases and the J gene end by 2 bases; junction bases not matched to a gene: 1. Germline V gene sequence: CDR1 MDHEN, CDR2 SYDVKM. This CDR3 is 15 amino acids long. As DNA, the CDR3 is TGTGCCAGCAGGACAGGGGGCGCTGGGGCCAACGTCCTGACTTTC. It encodes CASRTGGAGANVLTF.

The V and J genes are TRBV29-1 and TRBJ2-3; D perhaps matches TRBD1 (5 bases). The V end lost 6 bases, the J end lost 4 bases, and 17 bases lay between the germline ends. The germline gives CDR1 SQVTM, CDR2 ANQGSEA. CDR3 size: 14 residues. The CDR3 loop is CSVAVGHGSDTQYF. The CDR3 nucleotides read TGCAGCGTCGCCGTTGGACACGGGTCAGATACGCAGTATTTT.

V and J are TRBV19 and TRBJ2-7; D gene uncertain. Germline CDR1 reads LNHDA; CDR2 reads SQIVND (reference sequence). The CDR3 covers 13 residues. V lost 0 bases to trimming and J lost 3 bases, with 6 bases between them. CDR3 nucleotide sequence: TGTGCCAGTAGTATAGAGGCAGGCTACGAGCAGTACTTC. This codes for CASSIEAGYEQYF.

The gene calls are TRBV7-9 and TRBJ1-1; D possibly corresponds to TRBD1 (5 bases). This CDR3 has 13 residues. CDR1 SEHNR and CDR2 FQNEAQ come from the germline V gene (reference sequence). Trimming shortened V by 7 bases and J by 0 bases, and 9 bases separated the two germline ends. CDR3 sequence (DNA): TGTGCCAGCAAAATGACAGTGAACACTGAAGCTTTCTTT. It specifies CASKMTVNTEAFF.

The chain carries TRBV5-1 and TRBJ1-4; 8 nucleotides agree with TRBD1. In germline, CDR1 is SGHRS, CDR2 YFSETQ. V gave up 2 bases and J gave up 7 bases; unmatched junction bases: 4. The CDR3 runs 14 residues. As DNA, the CDR3 is TGCGCCAGCAGCTTCGGACAGGGCACTGAAAAACTGTTTTTT. Translation gives CASSFGQGTEKLFF.

This clone was detected only once. V and J are TRBV28 and TRBJ1-5; unclear D gene. Germline V CDR1 and CDR2: MDHEN, SYDVKM. The CDR3 totals 16 residues. Trimming stripped 5 bases from V and 3 bases from J, with 17 bases between. Here the CDR3 DNA reads TGTGCCAGCAGTCCCGGGGTAGGGCGCACCAATCAGCCCCAGCATTTT. Translating gives CASSPGVGRTNQPQHF. Full variable domain (remainder filled in from reference TRBV28 and TRBJ1-5): DVKVTQSSRYLVKRTGEKVFLECVQDMDHENMFWYRQDPGLGLRLIYFSYDVKMKEKGDIPEGYSVSREKKERFSLILESASTNQTSMYLCASSPGVGRTNQPQHFGDGTRLSIL.

V and J are TRBV10-3 and TRBJ1-1; D is uncertain. Germline lookup yields CDR1 ENHRY and CDR2 SYGVKD. This CDR3 contains 13 residues. V gave up 10 bases and J gave up 1 base, with 13 bases separating them. The CDR3 DNA is TGTGCCACGGGGTTAATGGAGAACACTGAAGCTTTCTTT. Protein: CATGLMENTEAFF.

CDR3 sequence: CASSQGTSGALYEQYF. CDR3 DNA sequence: TGCGCCAGCAGCCAAGGGACTAGCGGGGCCCTCTACGAGCAGTACTTC. V and J are TRBV4-3 and TRBJ2-7; TRBD2 matches at 12 bases. V shed 1 base, J shed 3 bases, and the junction held 4 bases outside the gene matches. There are 16 residues in the CDR3. CDR1 LGHNA and CDR2 YSLEER come from the germline V gene.

A remark on this clone: Other DNA sequences within the sample encode an identical CDR3. The V and J genes are TRBV5-8 and TRBJ1-3; 7 bases agree with TRBD1. CDR3 length: 15 residues. After removal of 4 bases from V and 4 bases from J, the junction contained 8 bases not matched to a gene. In germline, CDR1 is SGHTS, CDR2 YDEGEE. This CDR3 reads CASSRGQYSGNTIYF. As DNA, the CDR3 is TGTGCCAGCAGCCGGGGACAGTACTCCGGAAACACCATATATTTT.

The chain recombines TRBV5-4 with TRBJ2-2; D gene ambiguous. The germline gives CDR1 SGHNT, CDR2 YYREEE (reference sequence). Trimming removed 0 bases at V and 7 bases at J, with 10 bases between. This CDR3 region has 14 residues. The CDR3 region is CASSLAGSGGELFF. The CDR3 DNA reads as TGTGCCAGCAGCTTGGCGGGTAGTGGCGGGGAGCTGTTTTTT.

The rearrangement uses TRBV27 and TRBJ2-5; 8 bases are shared with TRBD2. The CDR3 contains 15 residues. V lost 5 bases to trimming and J lost 2 bases; unmatched junction nucleotides: 7. CDR1 and CDR2 from the germline V gene are MNHEY and SMNVEV (reference sequence). The CDR3: CASSPGTRPQETQYF. CDR3 coding DNA: TGTGCCAGCAGTCCAGGGACTAGACCTCAAGAGACCCAGTACTTC.

V is TRBV28 and J is TRBJ1-2; the D gene is possibly TRBD1 (6 bases). From germline, CDR1 is MDHEN and CDR2 SYDVKM. CDR3 length: 16 residues. The ends were cut back, 7 bases at V and 8 bases at J, with 26 bases in the middle. The CDR3 bases are TGTGCCAGCATCCAACCCGGCGGGGGCAGGGCTGGCGGCTACACCTTC. Amino acid sequence: CASIQPGGGRAGGYTF.

The chain couples TRBV5-1 to TRBJ2-3; 12 bases line up with TRBD2. The J segment lost 0 bases and the V segment lost 1 base, leaving 6 bases of the junction unmatched. In germline, CDR1 is SGHRS, CDR2 YFSETQ. CDR3 size: 18 residues. The CDR3 bases are TGCGCCAGCAGCTTGACACCTAGCGGGGGGGCCAGCACAGATACGCAGTATTTT. Protein: CASSLTPSGGASTDTQYF. Full variable domain (missing parts from reference TRBV5-1 and TRBJ2-3): KAGVTQTPRYLIKTRGQQVTLSCSPISGHRSVSWYQQTPGQGLQFLFEYFSETQRNKGNFPGRFSGRQFSNSRSEMNVSTLELGDSALYLCASSLTPSGGASTDTQYFGPGTRLTVL.